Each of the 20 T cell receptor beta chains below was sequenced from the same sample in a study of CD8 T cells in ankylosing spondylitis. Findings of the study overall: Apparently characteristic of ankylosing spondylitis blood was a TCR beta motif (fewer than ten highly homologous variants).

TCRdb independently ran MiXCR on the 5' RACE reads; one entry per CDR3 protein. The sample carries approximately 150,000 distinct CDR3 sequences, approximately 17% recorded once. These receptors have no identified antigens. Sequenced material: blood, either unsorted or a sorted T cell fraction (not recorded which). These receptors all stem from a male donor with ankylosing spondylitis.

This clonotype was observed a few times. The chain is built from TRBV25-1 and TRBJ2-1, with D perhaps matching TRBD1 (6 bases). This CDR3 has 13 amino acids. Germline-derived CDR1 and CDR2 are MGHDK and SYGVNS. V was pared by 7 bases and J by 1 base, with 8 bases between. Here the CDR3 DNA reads TGTGCCAGCAAGGACAGTTCCTACAATGAGCAGTTCTTC. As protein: CASKDSSYNEQFF.

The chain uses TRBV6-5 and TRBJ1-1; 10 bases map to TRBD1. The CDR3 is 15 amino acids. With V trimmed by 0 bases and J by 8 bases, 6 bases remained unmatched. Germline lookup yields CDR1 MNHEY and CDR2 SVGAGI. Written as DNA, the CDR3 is TGTGCCAGCAGTTACTCAGTCCCGGGACAGGGGGAAGCTTTCTTT. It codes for CASSYSVPGQGEAFF.

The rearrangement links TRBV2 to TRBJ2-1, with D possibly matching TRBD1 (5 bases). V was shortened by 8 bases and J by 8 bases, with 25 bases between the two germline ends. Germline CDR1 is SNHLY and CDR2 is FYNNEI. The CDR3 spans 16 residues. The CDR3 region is CASEYRMGPARDEQFF. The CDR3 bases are TGTGCCAGCGAATATAGAATGGGTCCAGCCAGGGATGAGCAGTTCTTC.

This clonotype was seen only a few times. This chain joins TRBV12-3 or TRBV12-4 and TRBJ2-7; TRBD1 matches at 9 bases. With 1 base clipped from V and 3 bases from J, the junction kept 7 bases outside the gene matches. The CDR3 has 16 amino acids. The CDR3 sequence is CASSLGLQGAGYEQYF. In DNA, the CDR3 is TGTGCCAGCAGTTTAGGACTACAGGGGGCAGGCTACGAGCAGTACTTC.

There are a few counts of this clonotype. The CDR3 loop reads CASSYGDSASGANVLTF. The CDR3 nucleotides read TGTGCCAGCAGTTACGGCGACAGCGCCTCTGGGGCCAACGTCCTGACTTTC. The V call is TRBV6-2 or TRBV6-3, the J call TRBJ2-6, with D possibly being TRBD1 (5 bases). V was cut by 2 bases and J by 0 bases, with 11 bases left in between. CDR1 and CDR2 (germline): MNHEY, SVGEGT. The length of the CDR3 is 17 residues.

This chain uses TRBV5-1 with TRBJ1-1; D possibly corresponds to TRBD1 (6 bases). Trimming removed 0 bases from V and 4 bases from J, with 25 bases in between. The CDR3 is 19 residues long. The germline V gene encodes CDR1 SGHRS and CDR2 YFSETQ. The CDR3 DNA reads TGCGCCAGCAGCTTGGGTGCAGCTAGAGGCCCACTGGGGGCCACTGAAGCTTTCTTT. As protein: CASSLGAARGPLGATEAFF.

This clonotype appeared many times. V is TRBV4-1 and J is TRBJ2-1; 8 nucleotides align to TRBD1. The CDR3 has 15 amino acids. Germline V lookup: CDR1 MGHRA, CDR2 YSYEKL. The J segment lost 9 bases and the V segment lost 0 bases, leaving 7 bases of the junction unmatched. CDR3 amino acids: CASSQDSTGAFEQFF. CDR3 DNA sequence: TGCGCCAGCAGCCAAGATTCGACAGGGGCATTTGAGCAGTTCTTC.

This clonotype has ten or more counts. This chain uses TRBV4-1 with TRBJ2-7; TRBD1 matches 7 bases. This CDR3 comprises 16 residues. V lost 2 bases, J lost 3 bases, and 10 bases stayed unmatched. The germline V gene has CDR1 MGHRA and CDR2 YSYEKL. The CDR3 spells CASSQRQGVPYYEQYF. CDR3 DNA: TGCGCCAGCAGCCAAAGGCAGGGGGTACCATACTACGAGCAGTACTTC.

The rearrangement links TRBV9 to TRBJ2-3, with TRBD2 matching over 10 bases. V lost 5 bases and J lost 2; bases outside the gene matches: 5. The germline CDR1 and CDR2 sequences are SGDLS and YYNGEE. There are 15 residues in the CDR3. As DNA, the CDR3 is TGTGCCAGCAGAGGGACTAGCGAAGCCACAGATACGCAGTATTTT. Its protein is CASRGTSEATDTQYF.

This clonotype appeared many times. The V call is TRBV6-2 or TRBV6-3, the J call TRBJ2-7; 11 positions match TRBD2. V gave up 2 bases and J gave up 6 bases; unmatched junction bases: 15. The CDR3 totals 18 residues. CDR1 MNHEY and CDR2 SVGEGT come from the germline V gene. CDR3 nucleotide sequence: TGTGCCAGCAGTTACGTACTAGCGGGAGTTGATATCTCGGGCGAGCAGTACTTC. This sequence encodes CASSYVLAGVDISGEQYF.

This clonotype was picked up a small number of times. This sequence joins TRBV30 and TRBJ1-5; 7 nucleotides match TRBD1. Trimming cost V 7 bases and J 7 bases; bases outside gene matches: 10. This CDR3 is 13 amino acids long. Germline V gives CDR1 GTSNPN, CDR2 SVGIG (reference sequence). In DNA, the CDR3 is TGTGCCTATTCAGACAGGGAGGCCCAGCCCCAGCATTTT. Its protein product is CAYSDREAQPQHF.

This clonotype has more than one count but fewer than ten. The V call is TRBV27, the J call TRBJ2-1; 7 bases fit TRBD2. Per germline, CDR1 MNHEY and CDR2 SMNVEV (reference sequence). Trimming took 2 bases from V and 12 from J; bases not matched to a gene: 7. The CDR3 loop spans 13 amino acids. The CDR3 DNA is TGTGCCAGCAGTTTAGGGGGGGATAACGGGCAGTTCTTC. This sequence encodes CASSLGGDNGQFF.

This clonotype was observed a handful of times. CDR3 DNA sequence: TGTGCCAGCAGTGAATATGTACCCTCCGAGCAGTACTTC. It translates to CASSEYVPSEQYF. The chain joins TRBV25-1 to TRBJ2-7; no clear D. The germline V and J ends were trimmed by 0 bases and 6 bases, with 9 bases remaining between them. The CDR3 contains 13 residues. Germline V CDR1 and CDR2: MGHDK, SYGVNS.

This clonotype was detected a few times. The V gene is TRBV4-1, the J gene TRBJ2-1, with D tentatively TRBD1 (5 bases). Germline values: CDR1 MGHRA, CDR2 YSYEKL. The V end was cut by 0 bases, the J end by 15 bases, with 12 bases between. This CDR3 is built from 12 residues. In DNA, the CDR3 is TGCGCCAGCAGCCAAGATACAGGACAAGTGTTCTTC. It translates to CASSQDTGQVFF.

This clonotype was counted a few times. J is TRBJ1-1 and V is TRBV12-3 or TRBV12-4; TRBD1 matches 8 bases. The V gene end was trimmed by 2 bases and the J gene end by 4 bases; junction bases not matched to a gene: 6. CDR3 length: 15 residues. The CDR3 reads CASSLLTGGITEAFF. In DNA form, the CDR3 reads TGTGCCAGCAGTTTATTAACAGGGGGAATCACTGAAGCTTTCTTT.

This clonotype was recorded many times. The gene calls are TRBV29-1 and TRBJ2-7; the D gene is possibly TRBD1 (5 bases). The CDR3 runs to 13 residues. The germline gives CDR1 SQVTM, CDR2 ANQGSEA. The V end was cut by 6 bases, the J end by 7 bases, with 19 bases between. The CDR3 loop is CSVAQGGLPEQYF. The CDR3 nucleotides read TGCAGCGTCGCTCAGGGTGGTCTACCAGAGCAGTACTTC.

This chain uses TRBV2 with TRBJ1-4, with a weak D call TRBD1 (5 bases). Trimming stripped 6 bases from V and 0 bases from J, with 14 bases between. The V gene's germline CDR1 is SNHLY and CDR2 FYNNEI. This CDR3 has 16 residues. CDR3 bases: TGTGCCAGCAGAGCCGGGACGGACGCAACTAATGAAAAACTGTTTTTT. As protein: CASRAGTDATNEKLFF.

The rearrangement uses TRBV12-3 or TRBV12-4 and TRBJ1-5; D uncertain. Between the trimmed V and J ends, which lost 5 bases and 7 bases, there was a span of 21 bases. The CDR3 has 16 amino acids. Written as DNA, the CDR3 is TGTGCCAGCAGTCACTGGGCTGTTGGGTTCGCGCAGCCCCAGCATTTT. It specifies CASSHWAVGFAQPQHF.

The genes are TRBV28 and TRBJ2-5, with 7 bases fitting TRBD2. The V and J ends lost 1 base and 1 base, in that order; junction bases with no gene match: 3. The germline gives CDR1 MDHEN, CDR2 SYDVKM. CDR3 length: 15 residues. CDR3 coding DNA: TGTGCCAGCAGTTTATTGTGGGAGGGCCAAGAGACCCAGTACTTC. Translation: CASSLLWEGQETQYF.

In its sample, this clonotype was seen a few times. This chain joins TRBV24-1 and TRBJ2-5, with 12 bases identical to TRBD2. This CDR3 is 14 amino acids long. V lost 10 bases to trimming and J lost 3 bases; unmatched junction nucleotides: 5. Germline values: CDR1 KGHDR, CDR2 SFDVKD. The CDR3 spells CATRLAGVKETQYF. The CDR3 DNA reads TGTGCCACAAGACTAGCGGGAGTTAAAGAGACCCAGTACTTC.